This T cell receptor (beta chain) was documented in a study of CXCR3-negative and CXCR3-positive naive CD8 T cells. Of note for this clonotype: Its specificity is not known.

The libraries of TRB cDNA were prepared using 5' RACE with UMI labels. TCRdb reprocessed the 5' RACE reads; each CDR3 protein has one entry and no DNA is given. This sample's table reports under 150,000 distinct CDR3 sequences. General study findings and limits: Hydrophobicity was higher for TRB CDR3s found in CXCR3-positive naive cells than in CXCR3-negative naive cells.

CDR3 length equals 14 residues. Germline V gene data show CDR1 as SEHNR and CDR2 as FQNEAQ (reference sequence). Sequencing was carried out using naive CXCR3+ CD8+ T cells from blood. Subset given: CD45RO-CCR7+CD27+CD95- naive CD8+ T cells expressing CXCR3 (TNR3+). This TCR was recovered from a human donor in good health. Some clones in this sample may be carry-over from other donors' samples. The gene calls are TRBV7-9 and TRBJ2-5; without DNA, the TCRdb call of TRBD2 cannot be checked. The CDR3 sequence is CACSSGTSQETQYF.